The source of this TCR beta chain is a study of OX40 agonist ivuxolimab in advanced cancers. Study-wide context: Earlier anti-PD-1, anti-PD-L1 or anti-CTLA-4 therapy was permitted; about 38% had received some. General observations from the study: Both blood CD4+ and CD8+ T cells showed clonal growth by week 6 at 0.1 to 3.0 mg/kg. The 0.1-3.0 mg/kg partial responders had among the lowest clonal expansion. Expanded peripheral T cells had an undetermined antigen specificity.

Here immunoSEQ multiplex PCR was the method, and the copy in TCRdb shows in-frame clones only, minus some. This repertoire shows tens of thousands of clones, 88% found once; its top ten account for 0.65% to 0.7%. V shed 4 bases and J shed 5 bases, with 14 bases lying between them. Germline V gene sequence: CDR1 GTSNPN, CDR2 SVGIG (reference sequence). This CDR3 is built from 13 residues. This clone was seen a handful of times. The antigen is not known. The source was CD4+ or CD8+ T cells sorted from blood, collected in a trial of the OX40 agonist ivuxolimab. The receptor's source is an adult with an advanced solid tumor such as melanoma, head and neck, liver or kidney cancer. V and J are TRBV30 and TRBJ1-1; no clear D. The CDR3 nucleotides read TGTGCCTGGAAGCGGGGATCGGGGACTGAAGCTTTCTTT. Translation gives CAWKRGSGTEAFF.